A single sample gave rise to the 9 T cell receptor beta chains below, sequenced in a study of T-cell reconstitution after alpha-beta-depleted transplantation in children. Construction of the TCRbeta library involved unique molecular identifiers. MiXCR, run by TCRdb on the PCR reads, gives a single entry per CDR3 protein. There are around 960,000 distinct CDR3 sequences in the sample; about 26% occur only once, and about 28% lies in the top ten. The specimen was PBMCs, mostly from graft donor cells, collected 360 days after TCRalphabeta/CD19-depleted stem cell transplant. These receptors were taken from a boy under three years old who had a stem cell transplant for SCID, so the T cells may come from the graft donor.

This clonotype came up a few times. The chain recombines TRBV20-1 with TRBJ2-5, with no clear D. CDR3 size: 14 residues. Germline CDR1 reads DFQATT; CDR2 reads SNEGSKA (reference sequence). Between the trimmed V and J ends, which lost 4 bases and 2 bases, there was a span of 14 bases. The CDR3 loop is CSATGRRYQETQYF. CDR3 DNA sequence: TGCAGTGCTACTGGACGGAGATATCAAGAGACCCAGTACTTC.

The sample holds a few counts of this clonotype. This chain uses TRBV4-2 with TRBJ2-2; no clear D. Germline lookup yields CDR1 LGHNA and CDR2 YNFKEQ. The CDR3 sequence is 20 residues long. V shed 1 base and J shed 0 bases, with 21 bases lying between them. CDR3 DNA sequence: TGTGCCAGCAGCCAAGGATTAGGCTTCGCAAGTGTTTCGAACACCGGGGAGCTGTTTTTT. Residues: CASSQGLGFASVSNTGELFF.

The rearrangement links TRBV7-3 to TRBJ1-1, with a tentative D call TRBD1 (5 bases). CDR3 length: 15 residues. The V and J ends lost 1 base and 0 bases respectively, with 9 bases between them. The V gene's germline CDR1 is SGHTA and CDR2 FQGTGA. CDR3 sequence reads: CASSLIGRVNTEAFF. DNA of the CDR3: TGTGCCAGCAGCTTAATAGGCAGGGTGAACACTGAAGCTTTCTTT.

This clonotype was seen a few times. The rearrangement joins TRBV27 to TRBJ2-5, with D unresolved. The ends were cut back, 8 bases at V and 7 bases at J, with 17 bases in the middle. Germline assignment: CDR1 MNHEY and CDR2 SMNVEV (reference sequence). The CDR3 consists of 13 residues. The CDR3 region has the DNA TGTGCCAGCGGCCTGGGAAGGTCCGGGACCCAGTACTTC. As protein: CASGLGRSGTQYF.

This clonotype was seen more than once but under ten times. J is TRBJ2-3 and V is TRBV12-3 or TRBV12-4, with TRBD2 matching over 7 bases. The CDR3 covers 12 residues. The V segment lost 6 bases and the J segment 5 bases; nucleotides outside the gene matches: 2. In DNA form, the CDR3 reads TGTGCCAGCAGGTGGGGGGGAGATACGCAGTATTTT. The encoded protein is CASRWGGDTQYF.

This clonotype was observed once. The CDR3 nucleotides are TGTGCCAGCAGCTTAGGGGGGACAGGGGCCTATGGCTACACCTTC. The encoded protein is CASSLGGTGAYGYTF. The chain uses TRBV7-2 and TRBJ1-2; 10 nucleotides line up with TRBD1. Germline CDR1 is SGHTA and CDR2 is FQGNSA. This CDR3 has 15 residues. After removal of 1 base from V and 4 bases from J, the junction contained 3 bases not matched to a gene. Full variable domain (outside the CDR3, taken from reference TRBV7-2 and TRBJ1-2): GAGVSQSPSNKVTEKGKDVELRCDPISGHTALYWYRQSLGQGLEFLIYFQGNSAPDKSGLPSDRFSAERTGGSVSTLTIQRTQQEDSAVYLCASSLGGTGAYGYTFGSGTRLTVV.

The chain links TRBV28 to TRBJ1-1; D is perhaps TRBD1 (5 bases). V lost 6 bases and J 13 bases, leaving 21 bases between the germline ends. The CDR3 sequence is 13 residues long. CDR1 is MDHEN, CDR2 SYDVKM, per germline. The CDR3, as DNA: TGTGCCAGCAGCCCCCCGCCGACAGTCGTAGTTTTCTTT. It yields the protein CASSPPPTVVVFF.

This chain uses TRBV11-2 with TRBJ2-7, with unresolved D. V was trimmed by 5 bases and J by 3 bases, leaving 11 bases between them. Germline V CDR1 and CDR2: SGHAT, FQNNGV. The CDR3 runs to 13 residues. Written as DNA, the CDR3 is TGTGCCAGCAGCCCTGGGGTAATCTACGAGCAGTACTTC. Protein sequence: CASSPGVIYEQYF. The full variable domain, in which reference TRBV11-2 and TRBJ2-7 provide the parts outside the CDR3, is EAGVAQSPRYKIIEKRQSVAFWCNPISGHATLYWYQQILGQGPKLLIQFQNNGVVDDSQLPKDRFSAERLKGVDSTLKIQPAKLEDSAVYLCASSPGVIYEQYFGPGTRLTVT.

CDR3 DNA sequence: TGCAGTGCTGTTAGGGGGGGGACCACAGATACGCAGTATTTT. Translating gives CSAVRGGTTDTQYF. This chain joins TRBV20-1 and TRBJ2-3, with D perhaps TRBD2 (7 bases). The germline CDR1 and CDR2 sequences are DFQATT and SNEGSKA (reference sequence). V was trimmed by 5 bases and J by 2 bases, leaving 14 bases between them. The CDR3 contains 14 residues.